This T cell receptor (beta chain) emerged from a study of T cell responses to AZD1222 COVID-19 vaccine. Note on this clone: Its matching antigen is unknown. Other DNA sequences of this sample code for an identical CDR3.

CDR1 is SGHRS, CDR2 YFSETQ, per germline. The germline V and J ends were trimmed by 0 bases and 5 bases, with 10 bases remaining between them. This CDR3 is 14 amino acids long. Here immunoSEQ multiplex PCR was the method, and the copy in TCRdb shows in-frame clones only, minus some. The sample contains 200,000 to 250,000 clones, around 94% of which appear only once. General study results and limits: It was only after the peak T cell response that any repertoires were sampled. Clonal diversity was possibly underestimated; the donors were predominantly white British and more often female.

This chain connects TRBV5-1 to TRBJ2-3; no definite D call. Sequenced material: peripheral blood, taken 28 days after the second dose of the MenACWY control vaccine. The sequence derives from an adult who received the MenACWY meningococcal vaccine as a control. The chain's CDR3 is CASSLGRVGDTQYF. The CDR3 coding sequence is TGCGCCAGCAGCTTGGGGCGAGTCGGAGATACGCAGTATTTT.